Shown below are 20 T cell receptor beta chains from a single sample sequenced in a study of blood T cell repertoires in COVID-19 (dated by TCRdb to the early 2020s). The library was made by the immunoSEQ multiplex PCR assay. Sourced from immuneACCESS, this table was stored by TCRdb with only in-frame sequences that have V and J called. A share of the clones is absent; for the studies checked, an unresolved V gene accounts for under half, and the remainder has no known explanation. The sample profile shows fewer than 65,000 clones; approximately 84% of them were found once. The leading ten clones occupy 25% of the sample. The sample comprised peripheral blood. The receptors derive from a human donor in a cohort sampled during active COVID-19.

This clone was seen repeatedly, ten times or more. The chain employs TRBV5-1 and TRBJ1-1, with no clear D. The CDR3 is 14 amino acids. The germline V gene has CDR1 SGHRS and CDR2 YFSETQ. Trimming stripped 2 bases from V and 0 bases from J, with 8 bases between. The CDR3 loop is CASSFPEMNTEAFF. The CDR3 coding sequence is TGCGCCAGCAGCTTTCCAGAAATGAACACTGAAGCTTTCTTT.

The chain has TRBV27 and TRBJ2-7, with no clear D. V was clipped by 6 bases and J by 0 bases, with 18 bases between them. The CDR3 spans 16 residues. Per germline, CDR1 MNHEY and CDR2 SMNVEV (reference sequence). The CDR3 nucleotides are TGTGCCAGCAGCTCCCTCGGCGTGGCTAGCTCCTACGAGCAGTACTTC. It is translated as CASSSLGVASSYEQYF.

This clone was seen a handful of times. The chain is built from TRBV11-3 and TRBJ2-3; TRBD2 might be the D (6 bases). The V end was cut by 2 bases, the J end by 6 bases, with 9 bases between. The CDR3 contains 13 residues. Germline V gives CDR1 SGHNT, CDR2 YENEEA. CDR3 loop: CASSLHGGDTQYF. The CDR3 nucleotides read TGTGCCAGCAGCTTACATGGGGGGGATACGCAGTATTTT.

The J gene is TRBJ2-7, the V gene TRBV11-3, with 15 bases matching TRBD2. Trimming cost V 5 bases and J 3 bases; bases outside gene matches: 5. Germline CDR1 is SGHNT and CDR2 is YENEEA. The CDR3 extends over 16 amino acids. The chain's CDR3 is CASSPGLAGGGYEQYF. The CDR3 coding sequence is TGTGCCAGCAGCCCGGGACTAGCGGGGGGAGGCTACGAGCAGTACTTC.

This clone appeared a few times. The rearrangement links TRBV19 to TRBJ2-7; 12 positions agree with TRBD1. The ends lost 5 bases at V and 3 bases at J; junction bases unmatched: 5. Germline V gene sequence: CDR1 LNHDA, CDR2 SQIVND (reference sequence). The CDR3 is 15 amino acids. The CDR3 sequence: CASSLGTGGNYEQYF. The CDR3 coding sequence is TGTGCCAGTAGTCTTGGGACAGGGGGCAACTACGAGCAGTACTTC. Using reference TRBV19 and TRBJ2-7 for the parts outside the CDR3, the full variable domain is DGGITQSPKYLFRKEGQNVTLSCEQNLNHDAMYWYRQDPGQGLRLIYYSQIVNDFQKGDIAEGYSVSREKKESFPLTVTSAQKNPTAFYLCASSLGTGGNYEQYFGPGTRLTVT.

This clone has a handful of counts. The CDR3 loop reads CAWSVWAGRSGEQYF. In DNA form, the CDR3 reads TGTGCCTGGAGTGTATGGGCCGGTCGCTCGGGAGAGCAGTACTTC. V usage is TRBV30 and J usage is TRBJ2-7; TRBD2 is a possible D gene (5 bases). The CDR3 extends over 15 amino acids. The germline V gene encodes CDR1 GTSNPN and CDR2 SVGIG (reference sequence). Trimming removed 0 bases from V and 7 bases from J, with 19 bases in between.

This clone has just a few counts. The CDR3 DNA is TGTGCCAGCAGAGAAAGACAGGTATCCAATCAGCCCCAGCATTTT. This sequence encodes CASRERQVSNQPQHF. The chain is built from TRBV2 and TRBJ1-5; D is perhaps TRBD1 (6 bases). The germline CDR1 and CDR2 sequences are SNHLY and FYNNEI. The germline V and J ends were trimmed by 6 bases and 3 bases, with 15 bases remaining between them. The CDR3 is made up of 15 amino acids.

The chain has TRBV12-3 or TRBV12-4 and TRBJ1-1; 11 bases map to TRBD1. Trimming removed 6 bases from V and 11 bases from J; junction bases left unmatched: 8. The CDR3 has 13 residues. CDR3 residues: CASSRTGGGRAFF. The CDR3 bases are TGTGCCAGCAGCCGGACAGGGGGCGGGAGGGCTTTCTTT.

This clone appeared a few times. This rearrangement joins TRBV4-1 to TRBJ1-1; D is ambiguous. The germline gives CDR1 MGHRA, CDR2 YSYEKL. The CDR3 sequence is 16 residues long. Trimming pared 0 bases from V and 8 bases from J, leaving 19 bases between. This CDR3 reads CASSQDLARVVPEAFF. CDR3 coding DNA: TGCGCCAGCAGCCAAGATTTGGCGAGGGTCGTTCCCGAAGCTTTCTTT.

This clone was picked up a small number of times. The rearrangement links TRBV19 to TRBJ2-5; possible D gene TRBD1, 6 bases. CDR1 and CDR2 (germline): LNHDA, SQIVND (reference sequence). There are 12 residues in the CDR3. V lost 4 bases, J lost 4 bases, and 7 bases lay in between. This CDR3 reads CASSKGVETQYF. The CDR3 coding sequence is TGTGCCAGTAGTAAGGGGGTAGAGACCCAGTACTTC.

This clone was observed once. The CDR3 bases are TGTGCCAGTGTTGAGAGTACTAGCACAGATACGCAGTATTTT. It translates to CASVESTSTDTQYF. This chain links TRBV6-5 with TRBJ2-3; D is undetermined. This CDR3 comprises 14 residues. Trimming removed 9 bases at V and 0 bases at J, with 13 bases between. CDR1 is MNHEY, CDR2 SVGAGI, per germline.

In this sample, this clone turned up once. CDR3 amino acids: CASSLGQGSDTQYF. CDR3 sequence (DNA): TGTGCCAGCAGCTTAGGACAGGGGTCAGATACGCAGTATTTT. J is TRBJ2-3 and V is TRBV11-3; 8 bases are a match to TRBD1. The CDR3 has 14 residues. The germline CDR1 and CDR2 sequences are SGHNT and YENEEA. Trimming at V came to 1 base and at J to 4 bases, leaving 1 base not matched to a gene.

The rearrangement links TRBV2 to TRBJ1-1; the D is unclear. The V end was cut by 4 bases, the J end by 1 base, with 10 bases between. The CDR3 extends over 14 amino acids. Looked up from germline, CDR1 is SNHLY and CDR2 is FYNNEI. CDR3 nucleotide sequence: TGTGCCAGCAGTGTAAGGAGGACGAACACTGAAGCTTTCTTT. It codes for CASSVRRTNTEAFF.

Regarding this clone: At one of its ends the junction is not consistent with the germline gene, which may arise from a read error. The rearrangement uses TRBV7-7 and TRBJ2-5; 7 positions match TRBD1. This CDR3 comprises 14 residues. Looked up from germline, CDR1 is SSHAT and CDR2 is FNYEAQ (reference sequence). The CDR3 region is CASSFGRGQETQYF. CDR3 nucleotides: TGTGCTAGCAGCTTTGGCAGGGGGCAAGAGACCCAGTACTTC. The full variable domain, completed using reference TRBV7-7 and TRBJ2-5, is GAGVSQSPRYKVTKRGQDVTLRCDPISSHATLYWYQQALGQGPEFLTYFNYEAQPDKSGLPSDRFSAERPEGSISTLTIQRTEQRDSAMYRCASSFGRGQETQYFGPGTRLLVL.

This chain uses TRBV18 with TRBJ1-3, with TRBD1 matching 9 bases. Germline values: CDR1 KGHSH, CDR2 LQKENI. Losses at the gene ends were 3 bases for V and 4 bases for J; bases not matched to a gene: 7. The CDR3 runs 16 residues. The CDR3 sequence: CASSPLMGTGGNTIYF. Written as DNA, the CDR3 is TGTGCCAGCTCACCCCTCATGGGGACAGGGGGAAACACCATATATTTT.

This clone was seen more than once but under ten times. The genes are TRBV7-6 and TRBJ2-1, with 13 bases lining up with TRBD2. Germline lookup yields CDR1 SGHVS and CDR2 FNYEAQ. Unmatched junction bases numbered 5, after V lost 0 bases and J lost 9 bases. The CDR3 sequence is 16 residues long. As DNA, the CDR3 is TGTGCCAGCAGCTTAGCGGGGGGACTAGCGGGGACTGAGCAGTTCTTC. Translating gives CASSLAGGLAGTEQFF.

The chain recombines TRBV5-1 with TRBJ1-5; D is possibly TRBD1 (5 bases). The germline CDR1 and CDR2 sequences are SGHRS and YFSETQ. CDR3 size: 13 residues. The V end was cut by 4 bases, the J end by 6 bases, with 11 bases between. CDR3 in DNA: TGCGCCAGCAGCCTCGACAGTTCTCAGCCCCAGCATTTT. Translation gives CASSLDSSQPQHF.

The V call is TRBV9, the J call TRBJ1-4; D might be TRBD1 (6 bases). Trimming shortened V by 4 bases and J by 8 bases, and 15 bases separated the two germline ends. Germline lookup yields CDR1 SGDLS and CDR2 YYNGEE. The CDR3 is 14 amino acids. CDR3 bases: TGTGCCAGCAGCCCGCAATTGGACAGCGAAAAACTGTTTTTT. This gives the protein CASSPQLDSEKLFF. Variable domain in full (rest from reference TRBV9 and TRBJ1-4): DSGVTQTPKHLITATGQRVTLRCSPRSGDLSVYWYQQSLDQGLQFLIQYYNGEERAKGNILERFSAQQFPDLHSELNLSSLELGDSALYFCASSPQLDSEKLFFGSGTQLSVL.

The chain links TRBV3-1 (or the pseudogene TRBV3-2) to TRBJ2-5; TRBD2 agrees at 14 bases. Germline V gene sequence: CDR1 LGHDT, CDR2 YNNKEL (reference sequence). The CDR3 has 16 residues. The V and J ends lost 3 bases and 5 bases, in that order; junction bases with no gene match: 5. The CDR3 loop reads CASSQGGLAGAETQYF. CDR3 nucleotide sequence: TGTGCCAGCAGCCAGGGGGGACTAGCGGGAGCTGAGACCCAGTACTTC.

V and J are TRBV19 and TRBJ2-1, with D possibly being TRBD1 (6 bases). The CDR3 is 17 amino acids. The germline gives CDR1 LNHDA, CDR2 SQIVND (reference sequence). Trimming stripped 3 bases from V and 0 bases from J, with 15 bases between. The DNA of the CDR3 is TGTGCCAGTAGTATCGTTACAGGGTTTCCCTCCTACAATGAGCAGTTCTTC. This translates into CASSIVTGFPSYNEQFF.